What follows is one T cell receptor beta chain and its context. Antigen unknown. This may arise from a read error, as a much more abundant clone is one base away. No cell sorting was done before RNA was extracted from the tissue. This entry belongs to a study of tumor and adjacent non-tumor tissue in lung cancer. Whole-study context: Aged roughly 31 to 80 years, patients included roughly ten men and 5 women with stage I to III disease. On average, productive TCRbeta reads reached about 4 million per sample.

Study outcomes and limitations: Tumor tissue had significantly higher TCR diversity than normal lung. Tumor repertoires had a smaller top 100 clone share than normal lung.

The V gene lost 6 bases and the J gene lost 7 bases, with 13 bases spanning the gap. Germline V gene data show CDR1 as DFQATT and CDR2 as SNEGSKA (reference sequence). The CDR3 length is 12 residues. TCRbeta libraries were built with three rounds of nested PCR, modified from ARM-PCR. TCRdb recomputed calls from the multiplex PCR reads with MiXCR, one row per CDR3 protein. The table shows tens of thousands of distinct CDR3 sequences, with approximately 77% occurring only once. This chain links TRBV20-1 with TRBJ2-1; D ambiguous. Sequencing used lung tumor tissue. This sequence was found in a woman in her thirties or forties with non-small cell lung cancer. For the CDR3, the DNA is TGCAGTGCGTCAGGAAGGGTAAATGAGCAGTTCTTC. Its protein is CSASGRVNEQFF.